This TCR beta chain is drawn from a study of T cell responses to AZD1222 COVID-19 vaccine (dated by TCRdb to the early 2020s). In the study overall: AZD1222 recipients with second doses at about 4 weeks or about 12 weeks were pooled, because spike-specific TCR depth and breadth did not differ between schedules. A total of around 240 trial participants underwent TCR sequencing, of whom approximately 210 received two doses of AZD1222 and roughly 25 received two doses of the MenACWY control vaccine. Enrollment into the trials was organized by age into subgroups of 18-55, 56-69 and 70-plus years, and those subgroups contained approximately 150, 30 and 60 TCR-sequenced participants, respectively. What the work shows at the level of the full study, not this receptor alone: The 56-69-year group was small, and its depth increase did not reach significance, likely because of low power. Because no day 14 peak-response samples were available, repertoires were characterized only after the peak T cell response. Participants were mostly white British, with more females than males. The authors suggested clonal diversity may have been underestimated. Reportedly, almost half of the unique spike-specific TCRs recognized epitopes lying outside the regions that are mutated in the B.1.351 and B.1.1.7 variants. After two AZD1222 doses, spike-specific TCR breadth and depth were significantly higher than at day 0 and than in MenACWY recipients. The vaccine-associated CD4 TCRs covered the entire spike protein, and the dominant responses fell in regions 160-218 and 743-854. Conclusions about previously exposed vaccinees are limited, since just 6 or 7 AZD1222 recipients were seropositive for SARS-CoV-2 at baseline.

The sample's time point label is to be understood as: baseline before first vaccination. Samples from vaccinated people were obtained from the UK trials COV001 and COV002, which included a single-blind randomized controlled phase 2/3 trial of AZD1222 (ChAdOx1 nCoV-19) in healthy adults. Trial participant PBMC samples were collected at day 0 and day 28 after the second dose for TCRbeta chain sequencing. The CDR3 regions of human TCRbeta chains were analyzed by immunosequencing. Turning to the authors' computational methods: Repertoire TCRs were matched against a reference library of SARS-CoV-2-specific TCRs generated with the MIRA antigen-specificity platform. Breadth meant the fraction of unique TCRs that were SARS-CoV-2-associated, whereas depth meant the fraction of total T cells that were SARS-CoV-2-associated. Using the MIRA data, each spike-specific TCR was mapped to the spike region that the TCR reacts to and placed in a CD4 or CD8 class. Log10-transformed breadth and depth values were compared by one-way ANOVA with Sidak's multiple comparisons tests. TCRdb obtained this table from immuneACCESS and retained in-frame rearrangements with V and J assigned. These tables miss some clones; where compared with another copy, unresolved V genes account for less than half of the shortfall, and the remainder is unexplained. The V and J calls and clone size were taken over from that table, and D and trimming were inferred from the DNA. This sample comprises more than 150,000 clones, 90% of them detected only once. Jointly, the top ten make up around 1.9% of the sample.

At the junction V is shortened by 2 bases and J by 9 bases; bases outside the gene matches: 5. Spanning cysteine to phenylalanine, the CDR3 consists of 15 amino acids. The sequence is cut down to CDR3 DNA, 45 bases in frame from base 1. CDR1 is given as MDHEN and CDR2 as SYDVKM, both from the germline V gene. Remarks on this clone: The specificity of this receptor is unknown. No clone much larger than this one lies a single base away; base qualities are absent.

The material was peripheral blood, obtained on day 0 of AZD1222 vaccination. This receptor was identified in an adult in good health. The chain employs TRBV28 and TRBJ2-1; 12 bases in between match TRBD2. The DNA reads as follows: TGTGCCAGCAGTTTACTGACTAGCGGGAGAGGTGAGCAGTTCTTC. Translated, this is CASSLLTSGRGEQFF.